By sample share, the clone carrying this TCR beta chain is medium-sized. Its antigen is not known. This sample is drawn from a study of cytomegalovirus exposure and HLA in healthy donors. Whole-study findings and limits: Later analysis suggested most CMV-associated TCR beta chains were HLA-restricted.

The V and J ends lost 0 bases and 4 bases respectively, with 13 bases between them. Germline CDR1 and CDR2: SGHRS and YFSETQ. The CDR3 is 15 amino acids. The PCR had 60 Vbeta and 13 Jbeta primers. The protocol was immunoSEQ multiplex PCR, while the TCRdb copy is restricted to in-frame clones and leaves out a portion. The sample lists about 130,000 clones, about 73% occurring once. This TCR was recovered from a woman aged 40 to 55 in good health and CMV-seropositive. Sequencing input: PBMCs. V is TRBV5-1 and J is TRBJ1-1, with a possible D match to TRBD1 (6 bases). The CDR3 coding sequence is TGCGCCAGCAGCTTGGCCGTGACAGGATCCACTGAAGCTTTCTTT. This translates into CASSLAVTGSTEAFF.